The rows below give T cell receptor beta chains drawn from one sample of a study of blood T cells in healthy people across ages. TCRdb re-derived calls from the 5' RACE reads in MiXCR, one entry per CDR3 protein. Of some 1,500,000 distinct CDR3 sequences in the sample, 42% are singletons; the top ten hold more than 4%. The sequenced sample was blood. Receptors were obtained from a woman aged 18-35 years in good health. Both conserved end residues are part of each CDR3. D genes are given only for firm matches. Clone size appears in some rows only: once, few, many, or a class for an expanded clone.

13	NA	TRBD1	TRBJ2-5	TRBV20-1	TGCAGTGCTAACTGGGACAGTGAAAAGACCCAGTACTTC	CSANWDSEKTQYF
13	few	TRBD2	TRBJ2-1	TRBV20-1	TGCAGTGCTACAGCGGGAGGGCATTTAGAGCAGTTCTTC	CSATAGGHLEQFF
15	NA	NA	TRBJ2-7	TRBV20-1	TGCAGTGCTAGAGATTTTCAGGGCTCCCCCTACGAGCAGTACTTC	CSARDFQGSPYEQYF
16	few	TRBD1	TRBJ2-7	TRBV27	TGTGCCAGCAGTTTAGCAACCGGGACAGGGTTCCACGAGCAGTACTTC	CASSLATGTGFHEQYF
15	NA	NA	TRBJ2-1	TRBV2	TGTGCCAGTACACGGGGGACCAGCTCCTACAATGAGCAGTTCTTC	CASTRGTSSYNEQFF
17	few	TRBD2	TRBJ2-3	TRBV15	TGTGCCACCACCAGCTGGCCGACTAGCTCCCGCACAGATACGCAGTATTTT	CATTSWPTSSRTDTQYF
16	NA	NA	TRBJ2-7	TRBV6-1	TGTGCCAGCAGTGAAAGAGCTGGGGCCTCCTACAATGAGCAGTACTTC	CASSERAGASYNEQYF
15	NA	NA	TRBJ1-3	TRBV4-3	TGCGCCAGCAGCCAAGATGCTAGTTCTGGAAACACCATATATTTT	CASSQDASSGNTIYF
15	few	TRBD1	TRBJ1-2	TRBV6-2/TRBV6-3	TGTGCCAGCAGTTATTTCGGGACAGGGTCCTATGGCTACACCTTC	CASSYFGTGSYGYTF
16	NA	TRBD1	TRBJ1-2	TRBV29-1	TGCAGCGCCTCCATGGACAGGGAATCGTCGAACTATGGCTACACCTTC	CSASMDRESSNYGYTF
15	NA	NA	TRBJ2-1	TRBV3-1	TGTGCCAGCAGCCAAGTTAGCAGGAGTATTAATGAGCAGTTCTTC	CASSQVSRSINEQFF
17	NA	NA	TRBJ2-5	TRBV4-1	TGCGCCAGCAGCCAGTTAGCCCAGGACAGTCTTCAAGAGACCCAGTACTTC	CASSQLAQDSLQETQYF
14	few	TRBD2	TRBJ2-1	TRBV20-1	TGCAGTGCTGCTAGCGGAACTACCTACAATGAGCAGTTCTTC	CSAASGTTYNEQFF
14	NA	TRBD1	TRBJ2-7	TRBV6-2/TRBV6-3	TGTGCCAGCGACCCCGGGACAGGGTTTTACGAGCAGTACTTC	CASDPGTGFYEQYF
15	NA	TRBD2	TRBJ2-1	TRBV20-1	TGCAGTGCTAGTGGGGTAGCGGGGGCCTACAATGAGCAGTTCTTC	CSASGVAGAYNEQFF
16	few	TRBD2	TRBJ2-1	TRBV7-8	TGTGCCAGCTTCCGAGGTAGAGCGGGAGGGCCGAATGAGCAGTTCTTC	CASFRGRAGGPNEQFF
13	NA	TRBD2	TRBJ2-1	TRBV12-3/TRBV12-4	TGTGCCAGCAGAACGGGACTAGAGGGTGAGCAGTTCTTC	CASRTGLEGEQFF
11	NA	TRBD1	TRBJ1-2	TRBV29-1	TGCAGCGCCGGGACAGGGAACGGCTACACCTTC	CSAGTGNGYTF
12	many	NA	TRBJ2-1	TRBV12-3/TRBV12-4	TGTGCCAGCAGCTTCAGGGGCAATGAGCAGTTCTTC	CASSFRGNEQFF
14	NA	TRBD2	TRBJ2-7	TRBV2	TGTGCCAGCAACCGAGCGGGGGGTTCCTACGAGCAGTACTTC	CASNRAGGSYEQYF
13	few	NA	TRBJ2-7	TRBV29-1	TGCAGCGTAACAGGGTATATGGGCTACGAGCAGTACTTC	CSVTGYMGYEQYF
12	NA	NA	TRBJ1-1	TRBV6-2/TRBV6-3	TGTGCCAGCAGTTATTCGCTTGTTGAAGCTTTCTTT	CASSYSLVEAFF
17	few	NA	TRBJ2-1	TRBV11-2	TGTGCCAGCAGCCACCCGGGCCCCCGGAGCTCCTACAATGAGCAGTTCTTC	CASSHPGPRSSYNEQFF
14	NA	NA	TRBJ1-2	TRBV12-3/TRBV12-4	TGTGCCAGCAGAGGACAATATAGATCCTATGGCTACACCTTC	CASRGQYRSYGYTF
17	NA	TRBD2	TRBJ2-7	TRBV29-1	TGCAGCGTTGGGATCGGTTCGGATAGCGGGGATTCCTACGAGCAGTACTTC	CSVGIGSDSGDSYEQYF
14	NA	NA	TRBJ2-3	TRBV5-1	TGCGCCAGCAGCTTTAGCCAGACCACAGATACGCAGTATTTT	CASSFSQTTDTQYF
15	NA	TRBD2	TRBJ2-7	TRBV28	TGTGCCAGCAGTCTCCTAGCGGGAGGGCAACCCGAGCAGTACTTC	CASSLLAGGQPEQYF
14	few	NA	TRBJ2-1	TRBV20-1	TGCAGTGCTAGGGACCCGGGGCCCTACAATGAGCAGTTCTTC	CSARDPGPYNEQFF
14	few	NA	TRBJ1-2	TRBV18	TGTGCCAGCTCACCTAAAGGGGCAAACTATGGCTACACCTTC	CASSPKGANYGYTF
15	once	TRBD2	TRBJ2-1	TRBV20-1	TGCAGTGCTAGAGATCCCCAGCGGGGCTACAATGAGCAGTTCTTC	CSARDPQRGYNEQFF
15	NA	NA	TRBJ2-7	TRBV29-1	TGCAGCGTTACCCTCCCCGGGGTCTCCTACAATGAGCAGTACTTC	CSVTLPGVSYNEQYF
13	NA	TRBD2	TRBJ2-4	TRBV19	TGTGCCAGTAGTAGTCGGACTAGCGGGAAGCAGTACTTC	CASSSRTSGKQYF
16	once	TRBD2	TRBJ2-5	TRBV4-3	TGCGCCAGCAGCCAAGATTTAGGCGGGGGGTTCAATGAGCGGTACTTC	CASSQDLGGGFNERYF
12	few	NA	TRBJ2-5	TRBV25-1	TGTGCCAGCAGTGAATATGAGGAGACCCAGTACTTC	CASSEYEETQYF
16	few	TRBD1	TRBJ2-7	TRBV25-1	TGTGCCAGCAGAACCGGGACAGGGCAGTCCCCCTACGAGCAGTACTTC	CASRTGTGQSPYEQYF
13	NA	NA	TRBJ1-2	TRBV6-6	TGTGCCAGCAGCATCCTAGGGGGGGAGGGCTACACCTTC	CASSILGGEGYTF
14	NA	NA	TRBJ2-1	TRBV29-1	TGCAGCGTTGAATATAGGGGAGCAGTCAATGAGCAGTTCTTC	CSVEYRGAVNEQFF
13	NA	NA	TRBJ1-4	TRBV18	TGTGCCAGCTCACCACAGAAAGGCGAAAAACTGTTTTTT	CASSPQKGEKLFF
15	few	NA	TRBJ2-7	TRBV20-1	TGCAGTGCTAGAGATATCGCCGCAGACTTCTACGAGCAGTACTTC	CSARDIAADFYEQYF
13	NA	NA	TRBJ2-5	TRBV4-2	TGTGCCAGCAGCCAAGATCAAAGGCACCCGCAGTACTTC	CASSQDQRHPQYF
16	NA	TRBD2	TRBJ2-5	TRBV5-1	TGCGCCAGCAGCTTGGGTGGTAGCGGGAGCCAAGAGACCCAGTACTTC	CASSLGGSGSQETQYF
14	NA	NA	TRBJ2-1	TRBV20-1	TGCAGTGCTAGGGACAAAAGCTCCTACAATAAGCAGTTCTTC	CSARDKSSYNKQFF